This TCR beta chain stems from a study of cytomegalovirus exposure and HLA in healthy donors. Study results and limitations: Earlier analysis looked at TCR beta V segments, and most were productive about 87% or about 30% of the time.

The V and J ends lost 4 bases and 5 bases respectively, with 17 bases between them. The CDR3 totals 15 residues. Germline CDR1 SEHNR, CDR2 FQNEAQ (reference sequence). With respect to this clone: Its antigen is currently unknown.

Primers included in the PCR were 60 Vbeta and 13 Jbeta primers. TCRdb keeps only in-frame clones here, not all; method: immunoSEQ multiplex PCR. The sample has 110,000 to 150,000 clones. This chain connects TRBV7-9 to TRBJ1-1, with a weak D call TRBD1 (5 bases). What was sequenced was PBMCs. The receptor's source is a male donor in good health and CMV-seronegative. The DNA for the CDR3 is TGTGCCAGCAGCTCCCGGGGCGGGGAGGGGACTGAAGCTTTCTTT. Its translation is CASSSRGGEGTEAFF.